This TCR beta chain was obtained from a study of radiotherapy plus CTLA-4 blockade in lung cancer. Study in general: Of all patients, over 15% responded objectively and 25% to 40% showed disease control. Study results and limitations: It was early blood T cell clone dynamics, with interferon-beta, that reportedly best predicted response. Expansion of tumor-derived TCR clones was observed in blood after radiotherapy plus ipilimumab.

Each patient with chemo-refractory metastatic non-small-cell lung cancer was treated with focal radiation plus CTLA-4 blockade using ipilimumab. Repertoires were generated with immunoSEQ multiplex PCR, while TCRdb's copy carries only in-frame clones and drops some. This table holds tens of thousands of clones, about four fifths found once. About this clone itself: The antigen is undetermined.

Germline V gene sequence: CDR1 SGHNT, CDR2 YYREEE (reference sequence). The CDR3 has 14 amino acids. V lost 3 bases to trimming and J lost 1 base; unmatched junction nucleotides: 1. The J gene is TRBJ2-1, the V gene TRBV5-4; 7 positions match TRBD1. This receptor was identified in a human donor with non-small cell lung cancer that progressed on radiotherapy plus ipilimumab. The sample was peripheral blood, taken from a patient treated with radiotherapy plus ipilimumab. The CDR3 loop is CASSSGQSYNEQFF. The CDR3 DNA sequence: TGTGCCAGCAGCTCGGGACAGTCCTACAATGAGCAGTTCTTC. Full variable domain (rest looked up from reference TRBV5-4 and TRBJ2-1): ETGVTQSPTHLIKTRGQQVTLRCSSQSGHNTVSWYQQALGQGPQFIFQYYREEENGRGNFPPRFSGLQFPNYSSELNVNALELDDSALYLCASSSGQSYNEQFFGPGTRLTVL.